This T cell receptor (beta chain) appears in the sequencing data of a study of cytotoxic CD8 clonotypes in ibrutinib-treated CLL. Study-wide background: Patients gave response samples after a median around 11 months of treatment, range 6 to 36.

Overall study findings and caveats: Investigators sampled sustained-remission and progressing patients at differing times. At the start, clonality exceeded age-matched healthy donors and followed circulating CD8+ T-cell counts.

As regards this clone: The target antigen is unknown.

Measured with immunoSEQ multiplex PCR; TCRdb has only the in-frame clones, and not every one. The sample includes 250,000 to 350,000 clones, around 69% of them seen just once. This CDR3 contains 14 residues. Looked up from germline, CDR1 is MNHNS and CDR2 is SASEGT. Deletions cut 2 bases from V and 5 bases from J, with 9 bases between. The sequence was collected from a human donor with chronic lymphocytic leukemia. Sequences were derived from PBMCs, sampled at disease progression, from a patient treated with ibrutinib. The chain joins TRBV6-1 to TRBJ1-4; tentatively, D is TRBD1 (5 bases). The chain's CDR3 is CASSEIRENEKLFF. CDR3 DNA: TGTGCCAGCAGTGAAATCAGGGAAAATGAAAAACTGTTTTTT.